The clone carrying this T cell receptor beta chain was observed a few times. The same CDR3 is also encoded by other DNA sequences in this sample. Using immunoSEQ multiplex PCR, the repertoire was profiled, and TCRdb retains in-frame clones only, with some absent. Here the sample spans some 96,000 clones, about 90% being singletons. These data originate in a study of blood T cell repertoires in COVID-19. The germline gives CDR1 GTSNPN, CDR2 SVGIG (reference sequence). The CDR3 covers 12 residues. V shed 1 base and J 3 bases; nucleotides not matched to a gene: 0. The specimen was peripheral blood. The sequence was collected from a man between 25 and 39 years old in a cohort sampled during active COVID-19. J is TRBJ2-7 and V is TRBV30; TRBD1 matches 7 bases. The DNA of the CDR3 is TGTGCCTGGAGTGGGGACAGCTACGAGCAGTACTTC. Protein product: CAWSGDSYEQYF. The full variable domain, with the rest looked up from reference TRBV30 and TRBJ2-7, is SQTIHQWPATLVQPVGSPLSLECTVEGTSNPNLYWYRQAAGRGLQLLFYSVGIGQISSEVPQNLSASRPQDRQFILSSKKLLLSDSGFYLCAWSGDSYEQYFGPGTRLTVT.